Following are 7 T cell receptor beta chains from one sample sequenced in a study of blood T cell repertoires in COVID-19 (dated by TCRdb to about 2020). The library was built by means of the immunoSEQ multiplex PCR assay. The clones in this table, taken by TCRdb from immuneACCESS, are in-frame only. Not every clone is retained; where verified, under half of the shortfall comes from an unresolved V gene, and the cause of the rest is unknown. The sample table shows some 160,000 clones, and about 85% are seen once. Of the sample, around 8% falls within the top ten clones. The sequencing sample was made of peripheral blood. The receptors derive from a woman of 80 years or more with COVID-19, enrolled during active disease.

The V and J genes are TRBV6-6 and TRBJ1-4; 9 bases are shared with TRBD1. This CDR3 region has 16 residues. V lost 6 bases, J lost 7 bases, and 12 bases stayed unmatched. Germline values: CDR1 MNHNY, CDR2 SVGAGI (reference sequence). CDR3 residues: CASSATDRGGSEKLFF. As DNA, the CDR3 is TGTGCCAGCAGCGCGACGGACAGGGGAGGGAGTGAAAAACTGTTTTTT.

The rearrangement joins TRBV3-1 (or the pseudogene TRBV3-2) to TRBJ2-7, with D maybe TRBD2 (5 bases). This CDR3 has 14 residues. Germline V lookup: CDR1 LGHDT, CDR2 YNNKEL (reference sequence). V lost 0 bases and J 4 bases, leaving 10 bases between the germline ends. CDR3 bases: TGTGCCAGCAGCCAAGATCGAGGGCGGTACGAGCAGTACTTC. It specifies CASSQDRGRYEQYF.

The V call is TRBV2, the J call TRBJ1-2; D may be TRBD1 (5 bases). The CDR3 is made up of 13 amino acids. The V end lost 5 bases, the J end lost 1 base, and 8 bases lay between the germline ends. CDR1 SNHLY and CDR2 FYNNEI come from the germline V gene. The CDR3 DNA reads as TGTGCCAGCAGTTTACAGGTTAACTATGGCTACACCTTC. Translating gives CASSLQVNYGYTF.

This clone was detected once. J is TRBJ2-7 and V is TRBV2; D is undetermined. CDR1 and CDR2 from the germline V gene are SNHLY and FYNNEI. Trimming shortened V by 4 bases and J by 4 bases, and 11 bases separated the two germline ends. The CDR3 loop spans 13 amino acids. CDR3 nucleotides: TGTGCCAGCAGTGGAGCTACCCGGTACGAGCAGTACTTC. Its translation is CASSGATRYEQYF.

V and J are TRBV13 and TRBJ2-5; perhaps TRBD2 as D (6 bases). There are 17 residues in the CDR3. V lost 6 bases to trimming and J lost 5 bases, with 25 bases between them. Germline loops: CDR1 PRHDT, CDR2 FYEKMQ (reference sequence). The CDR3 DNA reads TGTGCCAGCAGAGCTTATAACGGGGAGGTCAGCAGGGAGACCCAGTACTTC. It encodes CASRAYNGEVSRETQYF.

J is TRBJ1-2 and V is TRBV23-1; the match to TRBD1 covers 7 bases. TRBV23-1 is sorted into the ORF group, with uncertain function. The V gene end was trimmed by 1 base and the J gene end by 4 bases; junction bases not matched to a gene: 12. This CDR3 is 17 amino acids long. In DNA, the CDR3 is TGCGCCAGCAGTCAATGGGACATAGGGGGCTTGGGCTATGGCTACACCTTC. Its translation: CASSQWDIGGLGYGYTF.

The sample holds a few counts of this clone. The J gene is TRBJ1-2, the V gene TRBV7-3, with 11 bases that match TRBD1. Per germline, CDR1 SGHTA and CDR2 FQGTGA. V shed 5 bases, J shed 6 bases, and the junction held 2 bases outside the gene matches. The CDR3 runs 13 residues. CDR3 nucleotide sequence: TGTGCCAGCAGCCGGACAGGGGGCGATGGCTACACCTTC. Encoded protein: CASSRTGGDGYTF.